This entry features one TCR beta chain sequence. Its antigen remains unknown. This sample was taken from a study of blood T cells in healthy people across ages. There are 14 residues in the CDR3. From germline, CDR1 is SGHAT and CDR2 FQDESV (reference sequence). The V end was cut by 1 base, the J end by 5 bases, with 9 bases between. Primers used in a second PCR of about 6 to 11 cycles were a sample-barcoded 5' primer and a J-beta primer mix. Every cDNA molecule carried a tag from a template-switch adaptor bearing 12 random nucleotides. Each sample yielded at least 2.5 million CDR3-containing paired-end reads. TCRdb re-called the 5' RACE reads with MiXCR, one entry per CDR3 protein. The sample includes about 690,000 distinct CDR3 sequences, 40% to 50% seen only once; the top ten take about 32%. Study conclusions and caveats: Higher diversity and more naive CD4+ cells were features of long-lived donors, compared to aged donors. Unsorted PBMCs prevented conclusive naive versus antigen-experienced comparison.

The V gene is TRBV11-1, the J gene TRBJ1-5; D ambiguous. The sequence came from an elderly man in good health. Specimen: blood. The chain's CDR3 is CASSLGGVDQPQHF. DNA for the CDR3: TGTGCCAGCAGCTTAGGCGGAGTCGATCAGCCCCAGCATTTT.